This is a list of T cell receptor beta chains from one sample in a study of T cell repertoires in cytomegalovirus infection. TCRdb ran MiXCR on the reads and lists one entry per CDR3 protein. The sample comprises approximately 490,000 distinct CDR3 sequences, approximately 11% of which are singletons, and about 10% rests with the top ten. The sample consisted of PBMCs. The receptors were gathered from a human donor in good health (CMV status not recorded). Some clones in this sample may be carry-over from other donors' samples. CDR3s leave out the opening cysteine and the closing phenylalanine or tryptophan. Clone size is given for some rows only: seen once, a few or many times, or a class if the clone is expanded.

TRBV20-1,13,many,SARDGGEGQETQY
TRBV15,12,many,ATSRDRLAGELF
TRBV30,12,-,AWWTGSGANVLT
TRBV10-3,14,many,AISDLAGGSTDTQY
TRBV6-1,9,few,ASSGYTEAF
TRBV20-1,11,many,SARPGPSYEQY
TRBV9,13,-,ASSGEGYVEDGYT
TRBV2,12,few,ASSAQGLGQPQH
TRBV28,16,many,ASSERGLAGGVGRTQY
TRBV7-6,13,-,ASSSFGTGTDTQY
TRBV29-1,12,many,SVAGGDSTDTQY
TRBV12-3/TRBV12-4,10,once,ASSRMFYEQY
TRBV5-4,14,many,ASSYGSSPRQNEQY
TRBV3-1,11,-,ASSPLLNSPLH
TRBV20-1,10,few,SARGDTDTQY
TRBV7-2,11,many,ASSPNQAGTQY
TRBV28,11,many,ASRLMGPAGYT
TRBV7-9,14,many,ASSTYRDLRGNEQF
TRBV11-2,12,few,ASSPGVRKNIQY
TRBV28,15,few,ASTGTNILRRSYEQY
TRBV12-3/TRBV12-4,14,-,ASSPSGTGGTNVLT
TRBV10-3,11,few,AIKRPGQETQY
TRBV5-6,12,many,ASSLGTTNYGYT
TRBV2,11,many,ASNGQGNSPLH
TRBV2,13,many,ASSWRQGSFYGYT
TRBV11-3,12,-,ASTGQGSTGELF
TRBV10-2,13,many,ASRPSGGGAGELF
TRBV6-5,13,-,ATLSSGRAAGELF
TRBV10-3,14,-,AISEWTSPNTDTQY
TRBV6-2/TRBV6-3,14,many,ASSQDQSYYTDTQY
TRBV6-1,13,many,ASSEVGQGTYEQY
TRBV29-1,13,-,SVLQGAGGANVLT
TRBV10-3,15,many,AISDPGEGAGNTEAF
TRBV7-2,11,many,ASSLGQGGFNT
TRBV25-1,13,few,ARSRGGAGDFWQF
TRBV2,11,few,ASNKGLQETQY
TRBV5-4,14,-,ASSLPFGGGQETQY
TRBV5-1,11,-,ASSHGGGDTQY
TRBV5-4,13,many,ASSLNRAGDYEQY
TRBV30,13,-,AWDGGDRGFYGYT
TRBV12-3/TRBV12-4,13,many,ASSFLRYSYNEQF
TRBV4-1,14,many,ASSQVRREADNEQF
TRBV20-1,11,-,SASIGREDEAF
TRBV5-4,13,many,ASSGVAGGRNEQF
TRBV4-2,15,many,ASSQEDRGLGNSPLH
TRBV5-6,17,few,ASIVWADDTSKGNQPQH
TRBV28,11,-,ASSSGGQFGYT
TRBV20-1,11,-,SGRTGGDYGYT
TRBV25-1,11,few,ASSVYGSYEQY
TRBV19,13,many,ASRVVSGSTDTQY
TRBV7-6,14,-,ASTDPRGGFPDTQY
TRBV30,12,few,AWSYDQGSGGYT
TRBV7-6,15,many,ASSLVPSGRNTGELF
TRBV7-2,10,many,ASSLVGGPKH